The 28 T cell receptor beta chains in this list originate from one sample, sequenced in a study of T cells in women clearing cervical HPV infection. Produced via immunoSEQ multiplex PCR; TCRdb's table is partial and in-frame only. The sample yields about 31,000 clones, of which the top ten take up about 3.4%. Sequenced material: blood buffy coat. All receptors come from a woman aged 18-69 years with a cervical HPV16 infection that either progressed to CIN3+ or cleared (not recorded which).

Of note for this clone: The sequence runs out 3 residues before the end of the CDR3; the remainder is reconstructed from the germline J gene. The gene calls are TRBV2 and TRBJ2-1, with 8 nucleotides matching TRBD2. Trimming removed 2 bases from V and 4 bases from J; junction bases left unmatched: 4. The CDR3 runs to 15 residues. The germline gives CDR1 SNHLY, CDR2 FYNNEI. The CDR3 region is CASSELRGVYNEQFF. The sequenced part of the CDR3 DNA is TGTGCCAGCAGTGAACTGCGGGGGGTATACAATGAG.

With respect to this clone: The missing CDR3 end, 3 residues past where the read stops, is filled in from the germline J gene. The chain recombines TRBV19 with TRBJ1-1; no clear D. V lost 2 bases to trimming and J lost 4 bases, with 8 bases between them. CDR3 size: 13 residues. CDR1 LNHDA and CDR2 SQIVND come from the germline V gene (reference sequence). CDR3 protein: CASSISASTEAFF. The sequenced CDR3 bases are TGTGCCAGTAGTATATCCGCGAGCACTGAA. Full variable domain (rest looked up from reference TRBV19 and TRBJ1-1): DGGITQSPKYLFRKEGQNVTLSCEQNLNHDAMYWYRQDPGQGLRLIYYSQIVNDFQKGDIAEGYSVSREKKESFPLTVTSAQKNPTAFYLCASSISASTEAFFGQGTRLTVV.

As to this clone: The missing CDR3 end, 3 residues past where the read stops, is filled in from the germline J gene. V usage is TRBV7-9 and J usage is TRBJ2-3, with D tentatively TRBD1 (6 bases). CDR3 length equals 15 residues. Germline CDR1 is SEHNR and CDR2 is FQNEAQ (reference sequence). Incomplete CDR3 DNA: TGTGCCAGCAGCTTAGTAGGAGGACAGCAAGAGACG. Translating gives CASSLVGGQQET. The whole CDR3 protein reads CASSLVGGQQETQYF.

About this clone: Sequencing ends 3 residues short of the CDR3 end; the germline J gene provides the rest. This chain connects TRBV19 to TRBJ2-2, with D possibly matching TRBD1 (6 bases). The CDR3 totals 15 residues. CDR1 is LNHDA and CDR2 is SQIVND in the germline V gene (reference sequence). The part of the CDR3 DNA that was read is TGTGCCAGTAGTAGGACAGAGCGCAAGAATGAAAAG. Protein: CASSRTERKNEK. The entire CDR3 is CASSRTERKNEKLFF.

The sequenced part of the CDR3 DNA is TGCGCCAGCAGCCCCGGGGGGGCTCAAGAGACC. This encodes CASSPGGAQET. The entire CDR3 reads CASSPGGAQETQYF. The chain uses TRBV5-1 and TRBJ2-5; 8 nucleotides align to TRBD2. With the read ending 3 residues before the CDR3 end, the germline J gene is used to fill in that end. The CDR3 totals 14 residues. Trimming took 4 bases from V and 2 from J; bases not matched to a gene: 4. From germline, CDR1 is SGHRS and CDR2 YFSETQ.

About this clone: The read ends 3 residues before the CDR3 terminus; that terminus is restored from the germline J gene. The chain couples TRBV7-6 to TRBJ1-1; D is perhaps TRBD1 (6 bases). This CDR3 is built from 14 residues. CDR1 and CDR2 from the germline V gene are SGHVS and FNYEAQ. Between the trimmed V and J ends, which lost 5 bases and 1 base, there was a span of 11 bases. The sequenced CDR3 bases are TGTGCCAGCAGCCCCTCACAGGGGAACACTGAA. Protein sequence: CASSPSQGNTE. The entire CDR3 protein is CASSPSQGNTEAFF.

Remarks on this clone: The read ends 3 residues early relative to the CDR3; the germline J gene fills the gap. V usage is TRBV30 and J usage is TRBJ1-2; D is undetermined. The germline V gene has CDR1 GTSNPN and CDR2 SVGIG (reference sequence). V dropped 0 bases and J dropped 7 bases, with 6 bases sitting between them. There are 11 residues in the CDR3. CDR3 DNA (partial): TGTGCCTGGAGTGTAGGGTTTGGC. This codes for CAWSVGFG. The full CDR3 is CAWSVGFGYTF.

A remark on this clone: The read ends 3 residues early relative to the CDR3; the germline J gene fills the gap. The V call is TRBV5-1, the J call TRBJ2-1, with D unresolved. The CDR3 has 13 amino acids. V was cut by 2 bases and J by 8 bases, with 11 bases left in between. Germline V gene lookup returns CDR1 SGHRS and CDR2 YFSETQ. This CDR3 is CASSFKRQDEQFF. The covered CDR3 bases are TGCGCCAGCAGCTTTAAAAGGCAGGATGAG.

As concerns this clone: Read data end 3 residues before the CDR3 end; the end is taken from the germline J gene. This chain connects TRBV5-5 to TRBJ1-4; D is possibly TRBD1 (5 bases). The ends were cut back, 0 bases at V and 8 bases at J, with 14 bases in the middle. Looked up from germline, CDR1 is SGHKS and CDR2 is YYEKEE (reference sequence). This CDR3 is built from 15 residues. The CDR3 bases that were read are TGTGCCAGCAGCTTGGTTGGCAGGGTAGACGAAAAA. Translating gives CASSLVGRVDEK. The full CDR3 sequence reads CASSLVGRVDEKLFF.

With regard to this clone: The CDR3 goes on 3 residues after the read ends, and that part is filled in from the germline J gene. V and J are TRBV29-1 and TRBJ2-2; 7 bases map to TRBD1. The germline V gene has CDR1 SQVTM and CDR2 ANQGSEA. The CDR3 is made up of 13 amino acids. CDR3 sequence reads: CSVEGDRDGKLFF. The CDR3 bases that were read are TGCAGCGTTGAAGGTGACAGGGACGGAAAG.

Notes on this clone: The CDR3 end lies 3 residues beyond the end of the read and is filled in from the germline J gene. The chain employs TRBV20-1 and TRBJ1-5; 7 nucleotides align to TRBD1. CDR3 length: 14 amino acids. V lost 3 bases to trimming and J lost 3 bases; unmatched junction nucleotides: 5. Germline V gene lookup returns CDR1 DFQATT and CDR2 SNEGSKA (reference sequence). The part of the CDR3 DNA that was read is TGCAGTGCTAGGGCCGGGACAGACAATCAGCCC. As protein: CSARAGTDNQP. The full CDR3 protein is CSARAGTDNQPQHF.

As to this clone: The read comes to an end 3 residues before the CDR3 does, leaving the germline J gene to fill in the end. The chain uses TRBV19 and TRBJ1-5; D uncertain. CDR3 length: 16 amino acids. Germline values: CDR1 LNHDA, CDR2 SQIVND (reference sequence). Trimming stripped 1 base from V and 9 bases from J, with 19 bases between. Partial CDR3 DNA: TGTGCCAGTAGTATAGTAGGAAAGGCAGGTCATTGGCCC. This encodes CASSIVGKAGHWP. The entire CDR3 reads CASSIVGKAGHWPQHF.

Note on this clone: Read coverage stops 3 residues before the CDR3 terminus; the germline J gene supplies the remainder. The chain is built from TRBV5-3 and TRBJ2-7; 7 nucleotides align to TRBD1. TRBV5-3 is an open reading frame, and its role is uncertain. V shed 4 bases, J shed 3 bases, and the junction held 10 bases outside the gene matches. This CDR3 is 15 amino acids long. CDR3 bases read: TGTGCCAGAAGCCGAAAGACAGGGATAGACTACGAG. It encodes CARSRKTGIDYE. The full CDR3 protein is CARSRKTGIDYEQYF.

A note on this clone: The missing CDR3 end, 3 residues past where the read stops, is filled in from the germline J gene. This rearrangement joins TRBV5-4 to TRBJ2-2; no definite D call. Germline CDR1 SGHNT, CDR2 YYREEE (reference sequence). This CDR3 has 13 amino acids. Incomplete CDR3 DNA: TGTGCCAGCAGCTCCCCGACTGAGGTGAGG. Amino acids: CASSSPTEVR. The entire CDR3 protein reads CASSSPTEVRLFF.

To note about this clone: The read gets to within 3 residues of the CDR3 end, and the germline J gene fills in the rest. The rearrangement uses TRBV7-3 and TRBJ1-1; D remains ambiguous. The CDR3 totals 13 residues. Germline V lookup: CDR1 SGHTA, CDR2 FQGTGA. V was shortened by 6 bases and J by 0 bases, with 8 bases between the two germline ends. The CDR3 bases that were read are TGTGCCAGCAGTCTGCGGATGAACACTGAA. Protein sequence: CASSLRMNTE. In full, the CDR3 reads CASSLRMNTEAFF.

This clone shows up as medium-sized (0.01 to 0.1%) by frequency. The read is 3 residues too short to cover the CDR3 end, so that end is filled in from the germline J gene. Different DNA sequences within this sample yield the same CDR3. The chain recombines TRBV7-9 with TRBJ2-5; 8 nucleotides match TRBD1. This CDR3 is built from 14 residues. V shed 5 bases and J 4 bases; nucleotides not matched to a gene: 6. The germline V gene encodes CDR1 SEHNR and CDR2 FQNEAQ (reference sequence). The CDR3 bases that were read are TGTGCCAGCAGCCATTCAGGGGGCCGAGAGACC. Translated: CASSHSGGRET. The full-length CDR3 reads as CASSHSGGRETQYF.

As concerns this clone: The missing CDR3 end, 3 residues past where the read stops, is filled in from the germline J gene. V and J are TRBV7-6 and TRBJ1-2; D is possibly TRBD1 (6 bases). The CDR3 loop spans 14 amino acids. Germline loops: CDR1 SGHVS, CDR2 FNYEAQ. CDR3 loop: CASSPGQSPDTYTF. CDR3 DNA (partial): TGTGCCAGCAGCCCCGGACAGTCGCCAGATACC.

Turning to this clone: The CDR3 extends 3 residues past the end of the read, so its final part is completed from the germline J gene. This sequence joins TRBV5-4 and TRBJ2-3; no reliable D call. The V gene's germline CDR1 is SGHNT and CDR2 YYREEE (reference sequence). This CDR3 comprises 15 residues. Trimming removed 1 base at V and 0 bases at J, with 9 bases between. CDR3: CASSLISLSTDTQYF. The part of the CDR3 DNA that was read is TGTGCCAGCAGCTTGATTTCGTTGAGCACAGATACG.

About this clone: With the read ending 3 residues before the CDR3 end, the germline J gene is used to fill in that end. The genes are TRBV2 and TRBJ2-7; tentatively, D is TRBD1 (5 bases). Trimming shortened V by 1 base and J by 3 bases, and 10 bases separated the two germline ends. The V gene's germline CDR1 is SNHLY and CDR2 FYNNEI. The CDR3 is 14 residues long. This CDR3 reads CASSEGQGRYEQYF. CDR3 DNA (partial): TGTGCCAGCAGTGAAGGGCAGGGTCGCTACGAG. The variable domain in full, completed from reference TRBV2 and TRBJ2-7, reads EPEVTQTPSHQVTQMGQEVILRCVPISNHLYFYWYRQILGQKVEFLVSFYNNEISEKSEIFDDQFSVERPDGSNFTLKIRSTKLEDSAMYFCASSEGQGRYEQYFGPGTRLTVT.

In the case of this clone: With the read ending 3 residues before the CDR3 end, the germline J gene is used to fill in that end. V and J are TRBV7-3 and TRBJ2-3, with D perhaps matching TRBD2 (7 bases). V shed 5 bases and J shed 4 bases, with 16 bases lying between them. The germline V gene has CDR1 SGHTA and CDR2 FQGTGA. The CDR3 covers 15 residues. The part of the CDR3 DNA that was read is TGTGCCAGCAGCCCTAGGGGGGGCGGAGCAGATACG. As protein: CASSPRGGGADT. The whole CDR3 protein reads CASSPRGGGADTQYF.

Points on this clone: The read ends 3 residues before the CDR3 terminus; that terminus is restored from the germline J gene. The chain employs TRBV5-6 and TRBJ2-3; D may be TRBD1 (6 bases). Germline V CDR1 and CDR2: SGHDT, YYEEEE. The CDR3 sequence is 15 residues long. CDR3 bases read: TGTGCCAGCAGCGGAGAAACAGGGATGAGAGAGACG. Its protein is CASSGETGMRET. The CDR3 in its entirety is CASSGETGMRETQYF. The variable domain in full, completed from reference TRBV5-6 and TRBJ2-3, reads DAGVTQSPTHLIKTRGQQVTLRCSPKSGHDTVSWYQQALGQGPQFIFQYYEEEERQRGNFPDRFSGHQFPNYSSELNVNALLLGDSALYLCASSGETGMRETQYFGPGTRLTVL.

To note about this clone: The CDR3 end falls 3 residues outside the read, so it is completed with the germline J gene. This chain links TRBV2 with TRBJ1-2, with D uncertain. CDR3 size: 14 residues. The germline V gene has CDR1 SNHLY and CDR2 FYNNEI. V lost 1 base, J lost 4 bases, and 10 bases lay in between. The sequenced part of the CDR3 DNA is TGTGCCAGCAGTGAAGGAACGGTCTTCTATGGC. It translates to CASSEGTVFYG. The full CDR3 protein is CASSEGTVFYGYTF.

Note on this clone: Read data end 3 residues before the CDR3 end; the end is taken from the germline J gene. This chain uses TRBV18 with TRBJ2-3; D gene uncertain. This CDR3 is 13 amino acids long. The germline V gene encodes CDR1 KGHSH and CDR2 LQKENI. The CDR3 sequence is CASSRTIKEAQYF. The sequenced CDR3 bases are TGTGCCAGCTCCCGCACTATAAAAGAGGCG.

CDR3 protein: CSAERQGGGYTF. CDR3 DNA (partial): TGCAGTGCCGAAAGACAGGGCGGAGGC. The chain has TRBV20-1 and TRBJ1-2; 7 bases align to TRBD1. The read ends 3 residues before the CDR3 terminus; that terminus is restored from the germline J gene. Looked up from germline, CDR1 is DFQATT and CDR2 is SNEGSKA (reference sequence). CDR3 length equals 12 residues.

Concerning this clone: The read gets to within 3 residues of the CDR3 end, and the germline J gene fills in the rest. The chain is built from TRBV20-1 and TRBJ2-3; TRBD2 matches 12 bases. CDR1 DFQATT and CDR2 SNEGSKA come from the germline V gene (reference sequence). The CDR3 runs 17 residues. The V and J ends lost 3 bases and 5 bases, in that order; junction bases with no gene match: 12. CDR3 sequence: CSARVPPSGGAGDTQYF. CDR3 bases read: TGCAGTGCTAGGGTCCCCCCTAGCGGGGGGGCGGGAGATACG.

To note about this clone: Coverage ceases 3 residues before the CDR3 finishes, and the germline J gene fills in the end. This chain joins TRBV7-8 and TRBJ1-5; 7 bases map to TRBD1. Germline V gene lookup returns CDR1 SGHVS and CDR2 FQNEAQ. This CDR3 is 15 amino acids long. V lost 1 base, J lost 4 bases, and 4 bases stayed unmatched. The covered CDR3 bases are TGTGCCAGCAGCTTAGTTGCGACAGGGAATCAGCCC. Protein sequence: CASSLVATGNQP. The entire CDR3 sequence reads CASSLVATGNQPQHF.

Remarks on this clone: Read sequence stops 3 residues before the CDR3 end, and the germline J gene provides the missing end. The chain combines TRBV20-1 with TRBJ1-1; weak D call: TRBD1 (6 bases). The V end was cut by 0 bases, the J end by 7 bases, with 18 bases between. The V gene's germline CDR1 is DFQATT and CDR2 SNEGSKA (reference sequence). The CDR3 contains 15 residues. Here the CDR3 reads CSARDDRPLPDEAFF. CDR3 DNA, as far as it was read: TGCAGTGCTAGAGACGACAGGCCCCTCCCGGATGAA.

CDR3 DNA, as far as it was read: TGTGCCAGCAGTGAACAGGTTCGCCCTAACTATGGC. Protein product: CASSEQVRPNYG. The CDR3 reads in full as CASSEQVRPNYGYTF. The chain uses TRBV7-8 and TRBJ1-2; tentative D call: TRBD1 (5 bases). The CDR3 end falls 3 residues outside the read, so it is completed with the germline J gene. Germline CDR1 and CDR2: SGHVS and FQNEAQ. Trimming cost V 6 bases and J 0 bases, with 14 bases left between them. This CDR3 spans 15 amino acids.